This TCR beta chain appears in the sequencing data of a study of blood T cell repertoires in COVID-19. Study-level background: Sample material is recorded as cDNA or gDNA derived from T cells, B-cell-depleted T cells, or PBMCs.

Generated by immunoSEQ multiplex PCR, the TCRdb table keeps only in-frame clones and is missing some. The sample consists of under 300,000 clones, 80% to 90% of them appearing once. Germline V gene sequence: CDR1 SNHLY, CDR2 FYNNEI. The CDR3 extends over 15 amino acids. V trimming: 7 bases; J trimming: 5 bases; junction bases outside the gene matches: 5. This clone is a singleton in its sample. The receptor's source is a woman in her late teens or twenties who had recovered from COVID-19. The source material was PBMCs or T cells enriched from blood (not recorded which). J is TRBJ2-1 and V is TRBV2; 13 nucleotides line up with TRBD2. Here the CDR3 DNA reads TGTGCCAGCACAAGACTAGCGGGGGGAAACAATGAGCAGTTCTTC. This encodes CASTRLAGGNNEQFF.